The 32 T cell receptor beta chains reported below all come from one sample, sequenced in a study of CD8 T cells in Susac syndrome. The authors reverse transcribed roughly 0.5 to 1 ug RNA with random hexamers. MiXCR was run by TCRdb on the immunoSEQ multiplex PCR reads, yielding one entry per CDR3 protein. The sample holds under 150,000 distinct CDR3 sequences; roughly 94% are singletons and the top ten take approximately 0.12%. Sequencing was done on a sample of CD4+ T cells from PBMCs. These receptors were obtained from a human donor with multiple sclerosis.

The rearrangement uses TRBV30 and TRBJ2-7; D may be TRBD1 (6 bases). The CDR3 is made up of 12 amino acids. The V and J ends lost 2 bases and 5 bases respectively, with 10 bases between them. Germline CDR1 is GTSNPN and CDR2 is SVGIG (reference sequence). CDR3 DNA sequence: TGTGCCTGGAGTATGCAGGGGCACGAGCAGTACTTC. This gives the protein CAWSMQGHEQYF.

The chain combines TRBV25-1 with TRBJ2-7, with D possibly being TRBD1 or TRBD2 (6 bases each). The CDR3 runs to 14 residues. Trimming left V 2 bases short and J 7 bases short, with 15 bases between. The germline V gene encodes CDR1 MGHDK and CDR2 SYGVNS. The CDR3 DNA reads TGTGCCAGCAGTGAACAGAACAGGGCGGGGGAGCAGTACTTC. It specifies CASSEQNRAGEQYF.

This clonotype was observed a handful of times. The chain recombines TRBV6-1 with TRBJ2-7; 13 bases map to TRBD2. From germline, CDR1 is MNHNS and CDR2 SASEGT. CDR3 length: 16 amino acids. Unmatched junction bases numbered 11, after V lost 5 bases and J lost 7 bases. This chain's CDR3 is CASSPRLAGGSGEQYF. The DNA of the CDR3 is TGTGCCAGCAGTCCAAGACTAGCGGGGGGCTCTGGGGAGCAGTACTTC.

V gene TRBV2 combines with J gene TRBJ2-5, with a possible D match to TRBD1 (5 bases). This CDR3 has 13 residues. The V and J ends lost 4 bases and 6 bases respectively, with 12 bases between them. Germline V gives CDR1 SNHLY, CDR2 FYNNEI. The CDR3 region has the DNA TGTGCCAGCAGTGGTGACAGACAGAAGACCCAGTACTTC. It yields the protein CASSGDRQKTQYF. Full variable domain (rest looked up from reference TRBV2 and TRBJ2-5): EPEVTQTPSHQVTQMGQEVILRCVPISNHLYFYWYRQILGQKVEFLVSFYNNEISEKSEIFDDQFSVERPDGSNFTLKIRSTKLEDSAMYFCASSGDRQKTQYFGPGTRLLVL.

V and J are TRBV10-3 and TRBJ1-2; a possible D gene is TRBD1 (5 bases). The CDR3 length is 13 residues. CDR1 and CDR2 from the germline V gene are ENHRY and SYGVKD. V lost 7 bases and J 6 bases, leaving 15 bases between the germline ends. The CDR3 bases are TGTGCCATCACTGTACCTGGGGGGGATGGCTACACCTTC. Translating gives CAITVPGGDGYTF.

J is TRBJ1-1 and V is TRBV20-1, with a weak D call TRBD1 (5 bases). Trimming shortened V by 1 base and J by 6 bases, and 9 bases separated the two germline ends. This CDR3 spans 12 amino acids. Germline lookup yields CDR1 DFQATT and CDR2 SNEGSKA (reference sequence). The CDR3, as DNA: TGCAGTGCTAGAGGGGGGAGCGCTGAAGCTTTCTTT. This translates into CSARGGSAEAFF.

The chain has TRBV20-1 and TRBJ1-2; D gene ambiguous. This CDR3 region has 12 residues. V was trimmed by 4 bases and J by 8 bases, leaving 14 bases between them. Per germline, CDR1 DFQATT and CDR2 SNEGSKA (reference sequence). This CDR3 is CSAKDSPQGYTF. The CDR3, as DNA: TGCAGTGCTAAAGACTCCCCACAGGGCTACACCTTC.

The V call is TRBV30, the J call TRBJ1-3; D is perhaps TRBD1 (5 bases). The CDR3 is 16 residues long. Germline CDR1 reads GTSNPN; CDR2 reads SVGIG (reference sequence). V gave up 2 bases and J gave up 4 bases, with 18 bases separating them. DNA for the CDR3: TGTGCCTGGAGTCCTGTAGACGGGGCACAGGGAAACACCATATATTTT. Its protein product is CAWSPVDGAQGNTIYF.

The chain's CDR3 is CASRWGQGHNEQFF. For the CDR3, the DNA is TGTGCCAGCAGATGGGGTCAGGGGCACAATGAGCAGTTCTTC. The chain recombines TRBV28 with TRBJ2-1; tentatively, D is TRBD1 (6 bases). Germline CDR1 is MDHEN and CDR2 is SYDVKM. With 6 bases removed from V and 5 bases from J, the gap between germline ends came to 14 bases. The length of the CDR3 is 14 residues. Variable domain in full (rest from reference TRBV28 and TRBJ2-1): DVKVTQSSRYLVKRTGEKVFLECVQDMDHENMFWYRQDPGLGLRLIYFSYDVKMKEKGDIPEGYSVSREKKERFSLILESASTNQTSMYLCASRWGQGHNEQFFGPGTRLTVL.

The genes are TRBV29-1 and TRBJ2-1; maybe TRBD2 (6 bases). Trimming cost V 0 bases and J 3 bases, with 12 bases left between them. Germline V lookup: CDR1 SQVTM, CDR2 ANQGSEA. The CDR3 length is 15 residues. Here the CDR3 DNA reads TGCAGCGTTGAAGATCGGAGGGTTGGCTACAATGAGCAGTTCTTC. Its protein is CSVEDRRVGYNEQFF.

The J gene is TRBJ2-1, the V gene TRBV18, with D possibly matching TRBD2 (5 bases). Per the germline V gene, CDR1 is KGHSH and CDR2 is LQKENI. The CDR3 has 16 residues. Trimming removed 3 bases from V and 7 bases from J, with 19 bases in between. For the CDR3, the DNA is TGTGCCAGCTCACCCCAGACGTACCCTTCGGGAAATGAGCAGTTCTTC. Translated: CASSPQTYPSGNEQFF.

The chain links TRBV11-3 to TRBJ2-1; no definite D call. With 4 bases removed from V and 5 bases from J, the gap between germline ends came to 12 bases. From germline, CDR1 is SGHNT and CDR2 YENEEA. The CDR3 is 14 residues long. CDR3 amino acids: CASSSEDGHNEQFF. CDR3 DNA: TGTGCCAGCAGCTCCGAAGACGGCCACAATGAGCAGTTCTTC.

The chain carries TRBV6-1 and TRBJ2-7; TRBD1 matches 7 bases. Germline V gene sequence: CDR1 MNHNS, CDR2 SASEGT. This CDR3 spans 14 amino acids. V was clipped by 6 bases and J by 0 bases; unmatched bases: 5. The CDR3 loop is CASRQTGSSYEQYF. CDR3 coding DNA: TGTGCCAGCAGACAGACAGGGAGCTCCTACGAGCAGTACTTC.

V is TRBV5-1 and J is TRBJ2-6; D is perhaps TRBD2 (5 bases). CDR1 is SGHRS, CDR2 YFSETQ, per germline. There are 17 residues in the CDR3. V was trimmed by 7 bases and J by 0 bases, leaving 17 bases between them. The CDR3 nucleotides read TGCGCCAGCCGTGGAGGAGGAGGCTACTCTGGGGCCAACGTCCTGACTTTC. As protein: CASRGGGGYSGANVLTF.

The rearrangement links TRBV7-2 to TRBJ2-4; unclear D gene. V was cut by 0 bases and J by 5 bases, with 5 bases left in between. CDR3 length: 13 amino acids. Germline V CDR1 and CDR2: SGHTA, FQGNSA. The CDR3 DNA is TGTGCCAGCAGCTTAGCGCTCGAAAACATTCAGTACTTC. It codes for CASSLALENIQYF.

The V call is TRBV6-2 or TRBV6-3, the J call TRBJ2-1; D perhaps matches TRBD1 (5 bases). CDR1 is MNHEY, CDR2 SVGEGT, per germline. V lost 8 bases and J 11 bases, leaving 22 bases between the germline ends. CDR3 length equals 14 residues. The DNA of the CDR3 is TGTGCCAGCTACGGACAAGGGGCTCCAATGAAGCAGTTCTTC. Its protein product is CASYGQGAPMKQFF.

V gene TRBV15 combines with J gene TRBJ2-7; D not resolved. The CDR3 loop spans 15 amino acids. The germline V and J ends were trimmed by 5 bases and 1 base, with 15 bases remaining between them. The germline V gene encodes CDR1 LNHNV and CDR2 YYDKDF (reference sequence). This chain's CDR3 is CATSPRGGQSYEQYF. As DNA, the CDR3 is TGTGCCACCAGCCCTAGAGGCGGCCAATCCTACGAGCAGTACTTC.

The V gene is TRBV3-1, the J gene TRBJ1-5, with D unresolved. The V gene lost 4 bases and the J gene lost 6 bases, with 13 bases spanning the gap. The germline CDR1 and CDR2 sequences are LGHDT and YNNKEL (reference sequence). CDR3 length: 14 amino acids. DNA for the CDR3: TGTGCCAGCAGCCGTGACCACGGAGGTCAGCCCCAGCATTTT. The encoded protein is CASSRDHGGQPQHF.

The J gene is TRBJ2-5, the V gene TRBV20-1, with 10 bases that match TRBD2. V shed 5 bases and J 4 bases; nucleotides not matched to a gene: 13. Looked up from germline, CDR1 is DFQATT and CDR2 is SNEGSKA (reference sequence). This CDR3 has 16 residues. The CDR3 sequence: CSASFLAGGLIETQYF. In DNA form, the CDR3 reads TGCAGTGCTTCCTTTTTAGCGGGAGGATTGATAGAGACCCAGTACTTC.

The chain combines TRBV5-6 with TRBJ2-3; no clear D. The V end was cut by 4 bases, the J end by 7 bases, with 13 bases between. The length of the CDR3 is 13 residues. Per the germline V gene, CDR1 is SGHDT and CDR2 is YYEEEE. The CDR3 region is CASSRISLNTQYF. The CDR3 nucleotides read TGTGCCAGCAGCCGGATTAGTCTTAATACGCAGTATTTT.

The chain couples TRBV6-5 to TRBJ1-3; TRBD1 matches 7 bases. With V trimmed by 0 bases and J by 0 bases, 2 bases remained unmatched. CDR1 is MNHEY and CDR2 is SVGAGI in the germline V gene. CDR3 size: 16 residues. The CDR3 protein is CASSYSGGTSGNTIYF. The CDR3 DNA reads TGTGCCAGCAGTTACTCAGGGGGCACCTCTGGAAACACCATATATTTT.

The chain has TRBV6-5 and TRBJ1-2; 8 bases match TRBD1. V lost 5 bases and J lost 4; bases outside the gene matches: 3. CDR1 and CDR2 from the germline V gene are MNHEY and SVGAGI. The CDR3 has 13 residues. The CDR3 here is CASSQGAGYGYTF. For the CDR3, the DNA is TGTGCCAGCAGTCAGGGGGCCGGCTATGGCTACACCTTC.

The chain joins TRBV10-3 to TRBJ1-5, with TRBD1 identical over 7 bases. In germline, CDR1 is ENHRY, CDR2 SYGVKD. This CDR3 spans 16 amino acids. V was pared by 4 bases and J by 1 base, with 7 bases of the junction left unmatched. The CDR3 loop reads CAISGAGGKSNQPQHF. In DNA form, the CDR3 reads TGTGCCATCAGTGGGGCAGGGGGAAAAAGCAATCAGCCCCAGCATTTT.

The V and J genes are TRBV3-1 and TRBJ2-5; TRBD2 agrees at 9 bases. The trim removed 0 bases at V and 13 bases at J, leaving 9 bases unmatched. CDR3 length: 14 residues. Germline V gene sequence: CDR1 LGHDT, CDR2 YNNKEL (reference sequence). CDR3 region: CASSQDGVAGASYF. The CDR3 DNA is TGTGCCAGCAGCCAAGATGGAGTAGCGGGGGCCTCGTACTTC.

On this clonotype: Relative to the germline gene, one junction end is altered; a read error may explain this. This chain connects TRBV12-3 or TRBV12-4 to TRBJ2-7; 8 bases match TRBD1. The CDR3 sequence is 13 residues long. CDR3 in amino acids: CASTGQAGTYLFF. The CDR3 region has the DNA TGTGCCAGTACGGGACAGGCGGGCACTTACCTTTTCTTC.

The chain couples TRBV6-5 to TRBJ2-5; 7 bases align to TRBD1. The CDR3 extends over 14 amino acids. The J segment lost 5 bases and the V segment lost 6 bases, leaving 9 bases of the junction unmatched. Germline values: CDR1 MNHEY, CDR2 SVGAGI. CDR3: CASSPLRGGETQYF. CDR3 bases: TGTGCCAGCAGCCCGTTAAGAGGGGGCGAGACCCAGTACTTC.

The chain has TRBV19 and TRBJ2-5; perhaps TRBD2 as D (5 bases). Trimming took 3 bases from V and 4 from J, leaving 12 bases between them. The CDR3 covers 14 residues. Germline CDR1 LNHDA, CDR2 SQIVND (reference sequence). The CDR3 spells CASSIVGVGETQYF. As DNA, the CDR3 is TGTGCCAGTAGTATCGTCGGGGTTGGAGAGACCCAGTACTTC.

The J gene is TRBJ1-5, the V gene TRBV3-1, with no clear D. The CDR3 extends over 15 amino acids. Trimming removed 1 base from V and 7 bases from J, with 14 bases in between. Looked up from germline, CDR1 is LGHDT and CDR2 is YNNKEL (reference sequence). CDR3 coding DNA: TGTGCCAGCAGCCAAGCCGCCAACAGAATCCAGCCCCAGCATTTT. It is translated as CASSQAANRIQPQHF. The entire variable domain, with the rest obtained from reference TRBV3-1 and TRBJ1-5, is as follows: DTAVSQTPKYLVTQMGNDKSIKCEQNLGHDTMYWYKQDSKKFLKIMFSYNNKELIINETVPNRFSPKSPDKAHLNLHINSLELGDSAVYFCASSQAANRIQPQHFGDGTRLSIL.

This sequence joins TRBV7-2 and TRBJ2-1; D is possibly TRBD2 (7 bases). The germline V and J ends were trimmed by 5 bases and 8 bases, with 28 bases remaining between them. The CDR3 is 18 residues long. Germline V lookup: CDR1 SGHTA, CDR2 FQGNSA. CDR3 DNA sequence: TGTGCCAGCAGCCGGAGGGGGGGAGGGATCAGGGCTTATGATGAGCAGTTCTTC. Translated, it gives CASSRRGGGIRAYDEQFF.

The chain links TRBV30 to TRBJ2-7; tentative D call: TRBD1 (6 bases). CDR3 length: 13 residues. Trimming removed 0 bases at V and 8 bases at J, with 14 bases between. Germline CDR1 and CDR2: GTSNPN and SVGIG (reference sequence). CDR3 region: CAWSVQGDVQQYF. CDR3 nucleotide sequence: TGTGCCTGGAGTGTACAGGGTGACGTTCAGCAGTACTTC. The variable domain in full, completed from reference TRBV30 and TRBJ2-7, reads SQTIHQWPATLVQPVGSPLSLECTVEGTSNPNLYWYRQAAGRGLQLLFYSVGIGQISSEVPQNLSASRPQDRQFILSSKKLLLSDSGFYLCAWSVQGDVQQYFGPGTRLTVT.

The rearrangement joins TRBV3-1 to TRBJ1-2; D gene unclear. V was cut by 1 base and J by 12 bases, with 18 bases left in between. Germline CDR1 and CDR2: LGHDT and YNNKEL (reference sequence). The CDR3 has 14 amino acids. CDR3 in amino acids: CASSQAPDGSGNTF. The DNA for the CDR3 is TGTGCCAGCAGCCAAGCCCCGGACGGGAGCGGTAACACCTTC.

This chain connects TRBV24-1 to TRBJ2-1; TRBD2 agrees at 12 bases. The CDR3 covers 16 residues. The germline gives CDR1 KGHDR, CDR2 SFDVKD. Losses at the gene ends were 6 bases for V and 0 bases for J; bases not matched to a gene: 2. CDR3 bases: TGTGCCACCAGTTCGACTAGCGGGAGCTCCTACAATGAGCAGTTCTTC. This sequence encodes CATSSTSGSSYNEQFF.